Shown below are 20 T cell receptor beta chains from a single sample sequenced in a study of blood T cell repertoires in COVID-19. TCRdb keeps only in-frame clones here, not all; method: immunoSEQ multiplex PCR. The profile shows tens of thousands of clones, 85% of them singletons. Sample: peripheral blood. The receptors come from an elderly man with active COVID-19.

The V and J genes are TRBV4-3 and TRBJ1-1, with 7 bases fitting TRBD1. Germline CDR1 is LGHNA and CDR2 is YSLEER. V dropped 6 bases and J dropped 5; count of bases not matched to a gene: 6. CDR3 size: 13 residues. The CDR3 coding sequence is TGCGCCAGCAGTGCGACAGGGCGTACTGAAGCTTTCTTT. Amino acids: CASSATGRTEAFF.

This chain connects TRBV5-5 to TRBJ2-2; the match to TRBD1 covers 9 bases. The CDR3 has 16 amino acids. Germline V gene lookup returns CDR1 SGHKS and CDR2 YYEKEE (reference sequence). J was trimmed by 7 bases and V by 7 bases; bases with no gene match: 14. The CDR3 protein is CASAQTGTGTLGELFF. The CDR3 DNA follows: TGTGCCAGCGCCCAAACCGGGACAGGGACCCTCGGGGAGCTGTTTTTT.

This chain's CDR3 is CASSPAPTGANSPLHF. CDR3 nucleotides: TGTGCCAGCAGCCCGGCCCCTACAGGGGCGAATTCACCCCTCCACTTT. The gene calls are TRBV7-2 and TRBJ1-6; 7 bases agree with TRBD1. Looked up from germline, CDR1 is SGHTA and CDR2 is FQGNSA. The CDR3 covers 16 residues. Unmatched junction bases numbered 11, after V lost 5 bases and J lost 7 bases.

The chain combines TRBV6-2 or TRBV6-3 with TRBJ1-3; D gene uncertain. Deletions cut 6 bases from V and 0 bases from J, with 9 bases between. This CDR3 has 14 residues. Germline CDR1 MNHEY, CDR2 SVGEGT. CDR3 sequence: CASSFGGSGNTIYF. The CDR3, as DNA: TGTGCCAGCAGCTTTGGCGGCTCTGGAAACACCATATATTTT.

This clone turned up a few times. The CDR3 sequence is CASSRGPRSYGYTF. For the CDR3, the DNA is TGTGCCAGCAGTAGGGGGCCCAGATCCTATGGCTACACCTTC. The rearrangement joins TRBV27 to TRBJ1-2; 7 nucleotides match TRBD1. V trimming: 5 bases; J trimming: 4 bases; junction bases outside the gene matches: 7. The CDR3 is 14 residues long. Germline CDR1 and CDR2: MNHEY and SMNVEV (reference sequence).

The chain carries TRBV18 and TRBJ2-1; D remains unclear. V was cut by 6 bases and J by 0 bases, with 18 bases left in between. Germline CDR1 reads KGHSH; CDR2 reads LQKENI. The CDR3 is 17 residues long. The CDR3 bases are TGTGCCAGCTCCCCCCAAAGCAGGCCGAGCTCCTACAATGAGCAGTTCTTC. This gives the protein CASSPQSRPSSYNEQFF.

The V and J genes are TRBV5-1 and TRBJ2-6, with unresolved D. The V gene's germline CDR1 is SGHRS and CDR2 YFSETQ. V was pared by 0 bases and J by 1 base, with 5 bases between. The CDR3 sequence is 15 residues long. CDR3 in amino acids: CASSLASSGANVLTF. The CDR3 DNA reads as TGCGCCAGCAGCTTGGCGAGTTCTGGGGCCAACGTCCTGACTTTC.

The rearrangement links TRBV5-5 to TRBJ2-7; tentatively, D is TRBD1 (6 bases). Looked up from germline, CDR1 is SGHKS and CDR2 is YYEKEE (reference sequence). V shed 2 bases and J shed 4 bases, with 13 bases lying between them. The CDR3 has 14 residues. CDR3 region: CASSFRTDLYEQYF. The DNA for the CDR3 is TGTGCCAGCAGCTTTCGGACAGACTTGTACGAGCAGTACTTC.

V usage is TRBV9 and J usage is TRBJ2-5, with 10 bases identical to TRBD2. Germline loops: CDR1 SGDLS, CDR2 YYNGEE. This CDR3 spans 16 amino acids. The V gene end was trimmed by 1 base and the J gene end by 1 base; junction bases not matched to a gene: 4. CDR3 protein: CASSVQAGGPQETQYF. CDR3 DNA sequence: TGTGCCAGCAGCGTACAAGCGGGGGGGCCCCAAGAGACCCAGTACTTC. The full variable domain, its missing parts supplied by reference TRBV9 and TRBJ2-5, is DSGVTQTPKHLITATGQRVTLRCSPRSGDLSVYWYQQSLDQGLQFLIQYYNGEERAKGNILERFSAQQFPDLHSELNLSSLELGDSALYFCASSVQAGGPQETQYFGPGTRLLVL.

The chain combines TRBV9 with TRBJ2-3, with 12 bases identical to TRBD2. V was clipped by 0 bases and J by 6 bases; unmatched bases: 8. The germline gives CDR1 SGDLS, CDR2 YYNGEE. The CDR3 is 17 amino acids. CDR3 loop: CASSVGASGGAYDTQYF. The CDR3 DNA is TGTGCCAGCAGCGTAGGGGCTAGCGGGGGGGCCTATGATACGCAGTATTTT.

The rearrangement uses TRBV9 and TRBJ1-2; D gene uncertain. The CDR3 runs 15 residues. Germline lookup yields CDR1 SGDLS and CDR2 YYNGEE. Trimming took off 3 bases at V and 0 bases at J, with 12 bases between the two ends. The CDR3 DNA reads TGTGCCAGCAGCGAGAGAGGATTTTCTAACTATGGCTACACCTTC. Its translation: CASSERGFSNYGYTF.

The chain is built from TRBV3-1 (or the pseudogene TRBV3-2) and TRBJ2-1; D perhaps matches TRBD2 (6 bases). Germline loops: CDR1 LGHDT, CDR2 YNNKEL (reference sequence). This CDR3 comprises 14 residues. V was clipped by 3 bases and J by 3 bases, with 9 bases between them. The CDR3 DNA follows: TGTGCCAGCAGCCAGCGGGGTAACTACAATGAGCAGTTCTTC. As protein: CASSQRGNYNEQFF.

This rearrangement joins TRBV4-1 to TRBJ2-7; a possible D gene is TRBD1 (5 bases). This CDR3 has 15 amino acids. V was pared by 1 base and J by 4 bases, with 14 bases between. Germline V gene lookup returns CDR1 MGHRA and CDR2 YSYEKL. The CDR3 DNA sequence: TGCGCCAGCAGCCAAGCCGCAGGGATGCGATACGAGCAGTACTTC. The encoded protein is CASSQAAGMRYEQYF.

The chain uses TRBV6-5 and TRBJ2-5; the match to TRBD2 covers 7 bases. V gave up 7 bases and J gave up 4 bases; unmatched junction bases: 9. CDR1 MNHEY and CDR2 SVGAGI come from the germline V gene. This CDR3 contains 14 residues. The CDR3, as DNA: TGTGCCAGCACTTGGGGGGGTAAGATAGAGACCCAGTACTTC. Its protein is CASTWGGKIETQYF.

The rearrangement uses TRBV6-5 and TRBJ2-2, with 9 bases that match TRBD1. Germline V gives CDR1 MNHEY, CDR2 SVGAGI. The CDR3 totals 13 residues. Unmatched junction bases numbered 3, after V lost 7 bases and J lost 6 bases. Here the CDR3 reads CASTRTGAGELFF. DNA for the CDR3: TGTGCCAGCACCCGGACAGGGGCCGGGGAGCTGTTTTTT.

This clone has only a few counts. The chain joins TRBV27 to TRBJ2-7; weak D call: TRBD1 (5 bases). This CDR3 is 13 amino acids long. V lost 2 bases to trimming and J lost 7 bases, with 12 bases between them. Germline CDR1 is MNHEY and CDR2 is SMNVEV (reference sequence). DNA of the CDR3: TGTGCCAGCAGTTTACGGACAAATTCAGAGCAGTACTTC. Its translation is CASSLRTNSEQYF.

The chain links TRBV6-6 to TRBJ2-3; TRBD1 might be the D (6 bases). CDR1 is MNHNY and CDR2 is SVGAGI in the germline V gene (reference sequence). The CDR3 is 14 amino acids. V lost 6 bases and J lost 3, with 13 bases in between. CDR3 sequence: CASSPRGVTDTQYF. The CDR3 DNA is TGTGCCAGCAGCCCCAGGGGCGTAACAGATACGCAGTATTTT.

The J gene is TRBJ2-2, the V gene TRBV19, with 10 bases matching TRBD2. The CDR3 runs to 14 residues. Germline loops: CDR1 LNHDA, CDR2 SQIVND (reference sequence). V trimming: 5 bases; J trimming: 6 bases; junction bases outside the gene matches: 3. For the CDR3, the DNA is TGTGCCAGTAGTCAAAGCGGGGGGGCCGGGGAGCTGTTTTTT. Protein product: CASSQSGGAGELFF.

The CDR3 loop reads CASRGTSGSYEQYF. CDR3 in DNA: TGTGCCAGCAGGGGGACTAGCGGCTCCTACGAGCAGTACTTC. This rearrangement joins TRBV6-5 to TRBJ2-7, with 11 bases that match TRBD2. CDR1 and CDR2 (germline): MNHEY, SVGAGI. The J segment lost 0 bases and the V segment lost 6 bases, leaving 1 base of the junction unmatched. CDR3 size: 14 residues.

The chain is built from TRBV28 and TRBJ2-7, with TRBD2 identical over 10 bases. CDR1 is MDHEN and CDR2 is SYDVKM in the germline V gene. CDR3 length: 15 amino acids. The trim removed 6 bases at V and 0 bases at J, leaving 5 bases unmatched. In DNA form, the CDR3 reads TGTGCCAGCAGGAACGGACTAGCGGCCTCCTACGAGCAGTACTTC. Its protein product is CASRNGLAASYEQYF. The variable domain in full, with the rest retrieved from reference TRBV28 and TRBJ2-7, is DVKVTQSSRYLVKRTGEKVFLECVQDMDHENMFWYRQDPGLGLRLIYFSYDVKMKEKGDIPEGYSVSREKKERFSLILESASTNQTSMYLCASRNGLAASYEQYFGPGTRLTVT.